The 21 T cell receptor beta chains presented below share a single source sample, sequenced in a study of a mutant IDH1 vaccine in newly diagnosed glioma. As to time point: baseline, week 1 (first vaccination visit). Specified treatment: pre-vaccination baseline after standard-of-care therapy. Assay: immunoSEQ multiplex PCR; the TCRdb copy retains only in-frame clones and omits some. This table holds about 98,000 clones, roughly 90% found once. Sequenced material: PBMCs, taken from a glioma patient treated with radiotherapy, temozolomide or both. Receptor source: a woman aged 45 to 65 with glioma.

The chain is built from TRBV5-1 and TRBJ1-2, with D perhaps TRBD1 (6 bases). The CDR3 is 16 residues long. V was clipped by 3 bases and J by 5 bases, with 20 bases between them. Looked up from germline, CDR1 is SGHRS and CDR2 is YFSETQ. The chain's CDR3 is CASSSNRGAIGYGYTF. In DNA form, the CDR3 reads TGCGCCAGCAGCTCAAATAGGGGGGCTATCGGTTATGGCTACACCTTC.

This clone was counted between two and nine times. This chain links TRBV29-1 with TRBJ1-1, with D tentatively TRBD1 (5 bases). The germline gives CDR1 SQVTM, CDR2 ANQGSEA. Trimming removed 6 bases from V and 4 bases from J, with 15 bases in between. CDR3 length equals 13 residues. In DNA form, the CDR3 reads TGCAGCGTAGGGACGGCCATCAGCACTGAAGCTTTCTTT. It encodes CSVGTAISTEAFF.

Details on this clone: The conserved phenylalanine or tryptophan normally closing the CDR3 is absent here, so this likely arose from a read error. The DNA is left out, because the CDR3 cannot be placed on it with certainty; the CDR3 is given as TCRdb lists it. This chain connects TRBV19 to TRBJ1-4; the D segment call TRBD1 is taken from the table without a DNA check. Germline CDR1 reads LNHDA; CDR2 reads SQIVND (reference sequence). With termini counted, the CDR3 has 11 amino acids. This CDR3 is CASSSGTVLMV.

The chain employs TRBV30 and TRBJ1-6; maybe TRBD1 (5 bases). This CDR3 comprises 16 residues. Trimming stripped 0 bases from V and 7 bases from J, with 16 bases between. Germline lookup yields CDR1 GTSNPN and CDR2 SVGIG (reference sequence). The CDR3 sequence is CAWSVLSGGGNSPLHF. The DNA of the CDR3 is TGTGCCTGGAGTGTACTAAGCGGCGGGGGAAATTCACCCCTCCACTTT.

The V and J genes are TRBV5-1 and TRBJ2-7; D not resolved. V was cut by 4 bases and J by 2 bases, with 16 bases left in between. The CDR3 totals 15 residues. Germline V CDR1 and CDR2: SGHRS, YFSETQ. CDR3: CASSLGGLQPYEQYF. CDR3 in DNA: TGCGCCAGCAGCCTGGGTGGATTGCAGCCCTACGAGCAGTACTTC.

CDR3 protein: CASSPWDRPGELFF. In nucleotides, the CDR3 is TGTGCCAGCAGTCCTTGGGACCGTCCTGGGGAGCTGTTTTTT. The rearrangement joins TRBV27 to TRBJ2-2; D is perhaps TRBD1 or TRBD2 (5 bases each). The ends were cut back, 5 bases at V and 8 bases at J, with 15 bases in the middle. CDR1 MNHEY and CDR2 SMNVEV come from the germline V gene (reference sequence). The CDR3 contains 14 residues.

J is TRBJ2-5 and V is TRBV19, with D perhaps TRBD2 (5 bases). V lost 2 bases, J lost 4 bases, and 14 bases lay in between. CDR1 LNHDA and CDR2 SQIVND come from the germline V gene (reference sequence). The CDR3 has 15 residues. The CDR3 coding sequence is TGTGCCAGTAGTATAAGGCTTGGCAGCGGAGAGACCCAGTACTTC. This sequence encodes CASSIRLGSGETQYF. Using reference TRBV19 and TRBJ2-5 for the parts outside the CDR3, the full variable domain is DGGITQSPKYLFRKEGQNVTLSCEQNLNHDAMYWYRQDPGQGLRLIYYSQIVNDFQKGDIAEGYSVSREKKESFPLTVTSAQKNPTAFYLCASSIRLGSGETQYFGPGTRLLVL.

The chain links TRBV5-1 to TRBJ1-4, with 9 positions matching TRBD1. The germline V gene has CDR1 SGHRS and CDR2 YFSETQ. The CDR3 spans 15 residues. J was trimmed by 4 bases and V by 5 bases; bases with no gene match: 6. In nucleotides, the CDR3 is TGCGCCAGCAGGCCAACAGGGGGCAATAATGAAAAACTGTTTTTT. This encodes CASRPTGGNNEKLFF.

V gene TRBV5-1 combines with J gene TRBJ2-3, with a tentative D call TRBD2 (6 bases). Looked up from germline, CDR1 is SGHRS and CDR2 is YFSETQ. CDR3 size: 12 residues. Trimming removed 3 bases at V and 5 bases at J, with 7 bases between. The CDR3 reads CASSYSGDTQYF. Written as DNA, the CDR3 is TGCGCCAGCAGCTATAGCGGAGATACGCAGTATTTT.

The chain couples TRBV5-1 to TRBJ2-7, with no clear D. The length of the CDR3 is 13 residues. Per germline, CDR1 SGHRS and CDR2 YFSETQ. Trimming left V 0 bases short and J 5 bases short, with 9 bases between. The CDR3 here is CASSLEPVDEQYF. The CDR3 DNA follows: TGCGCCAGCAGCTTGGAGCCTGTGGACGAGCAGTACTTC.

The chain couples TRBV6-5 to TRBJ1-6; D possibly corresponds to TRBD1 (5 bases). Germline CDR1 is MNHEY and CDR2 is SVGAGI. Trimming removed 6 bases at V and 4 bases at J, with 13 bases between. The CDR3 is 15 residues long. The DNA for the CDR3 is TGTGCCAGCAGGACCGCGGGGGGATATAATTCACCCCTCCACTTT. Amino acid sequence: CASRTAGGYNSPLHF.

V gene TRBV5-5 combines with J gene TRBJ2-1, with 9 positions matching TRBD1. CDR3 size: 16 residues. The trim removed 4 bases at V and 6 bases at J, leaving 11 bases unmatched. The V gene's germline CDR1 is SGHKS and CDR2 YYEKEE (reference sequence). CDR3 sequence reads: CASSATGTGTTNEQFF. The DNA for the CDR3 is TGTGCCAGCAGCGCTACCGGGACAGGGACCACCAATGAGCAGTTCTTC.

The rearrangement uses TRBV27 and TRBJ1-2; TRBD1 aligns across 10 bases. V dropped 7 bases and J dropped 3; count of bases not matched to a gene: 5. Germline CDR1 is MNHEY and CDR2 is SMNVEV (reference sequence). The CDR3 sequence is 14 residues long. The CDR3 DNA sequence: TGTGCCAGCACCCCGACAGGGGGCGACTATGGCTACACCTTC. Translated, it gives CASTPTGGDYGYTF.

This clone was seen only once. This rearrangement joins TRBV4-2 to TRBJ1-3; the D gene is possibly TRBD1 (5 bases). The CDR3 is 16 amino acids. Trimming removed 0 bases from V and 0 bases from J, with 9 bases in between. The germline V gene encodes CDR1 LGHNA and CDR2 YNFKEQ. CDR3 sequence: CASSQERGVSGNTIYF. In DNA form, the CDR3 reads TGTGCCAGCAGCCAAGAGCGGGGGGTCTCTGGAAACACCATATATTTT.

The V call is TRBV27, the J call TRBJ2-1; 10 bases map to TRBD1. Looked up from germline, CDR1 is MNHEY and CDR2 is SMNVEV (reference sequence). Unmatched junction bases numbered 5, after V lost 7 bases and J lost 5 bases. The CDR3 has 14 amino acids. CDR3 region: CASTGTGVDNEQFF. The CDR3 DNA reads as TGTGCCAGCACCGGGACAGGGGTCGACAATGAGCAGTTCTTC.

This clone occurred once. The V call is TRBV5-1, the J call TRBJ2-7; 12 nucleotides agree with TRBD2. After removal of 3 bases from V and 4 bases from J, the junction contained 5 bases not matched to a gene. Germline V lookup: CDR1 SGHRS, CDR2 YFSETQ. This CDR3 is 15 amino acids long. CDR3 residues: CASSSTGLAGYEQYF. CDR3 DNA: TGCGCCAGCAGCTCCACCGGACTAGCGGGATACGAGCAGTACTTC.

The gene calls are TRBV28 and TRBJ2-2; 8 bases map to TRBD2. CDR3 length equals 15 residues. Germline CDR1 MDHEN, CDR2 SYDVKM. The junction had 7 bases not matched to a gene; V was cut back by 6 bases and J by 4 bases. CDR3: CASSLGLAGTGELFF. The CDR3 coding sequence is TGTGCCAGCAGCCTTGGGCTAGCGGGCACCGGGGAGCTGTTTTTT.

The V call is TRBV6-5, the J call TRBJ1-5; D not certain. CDR1 is MNHEY, CDR2 SVGAGI, per germline. V was cut by 2 bases and J by 0 bases, with 11 bases left in between. CDR3 length: 16 residues. The CDR3 sequence: CASSYERPYSNQPQHF. The DNA for the CDR3 is TGTGCCAGCAGTTACGAGAGGCCGTATAGCAATCAGCCCCAGCATTTT.

The V and J genes are TRBV4-2 and TRBJ2-2; no clear D gene. Germline CDR1 reads LGHNA; CDR2 reads YNFKEQ. The ends were cut back, 0 bases at V and 7 bases at J, with 15 bases in the middle. This CDR3 has 16 residues. The CDR3 is CASSQDSVAAGGELFF. In DNA, the CDR3 is TGTGCCAGCAGCCAAGACAGTGTAGCCGCAGGCGGGGAGCTGTTTTTT.

The CDR3 bases are TGTGCCAGCAGCTCGGGGAGTTCGGAGCGACAGTACTTC. Residues: CASSSGSSERQYF. The chain uses TRBV7-2 and TRBJ2-7; possibly TRBD2 for D (5 bases). Germline values: CDR1 SGHTA, CDR2 FQGNSA. The length of the CDR3 is 13 residues. V was pared by 4 bases and J by 10 bases, with 17 bases between. The complete variable domain, with remaining parts taken from reference TRBV7-2 and TRBJ2-7, reads GAGVSQSPSNKVTEKGKDVELRCDPISGHTALYWYRQSLGQGLEFLIYFQGNSAPDKSGLPSDRFSAERTGGSVSTLTIQRTQQEDSAVYLCASSSGSSERQYFGPGTRLTVT.

The J gene is TRBJ2-7, the V gene TRBV27; D might be TRBD1 (6 bases). The CDR3 covers 15 residues. Per germline, CDR1 MNHEY and CDR2 SMNVEV (reference sequence). V lost 0 bases, J lost 2 bases, and 11 bases lay in between. CDR3 amino acids: CASSLSTGSPYEQYF. The DNA of the CDR3 is TGTGCCAGCAGTTTATCTACAGGGAGTCCCTACGAGCAGTACTTC.